This is a list of T cell receptor beta chains from one sample in a study of blood T cell repertoires in COVID-19. The assay was immunoSEQ multiplex PCR, and TCRdb's table has in-frame clones only and misses some. The table lists 110,000 to 150,000 clones, over 70% of them singletons. Sequencing was done on a sample of peripheral blood. Every receptor here comes from a man aged 50-59 years with active or convalescent COVID-19. Both conserved end residues are part of each CDR3. The D gene is left open where the match is weak. Clone size, where shown, is once, few, many, or a class for clones that have expanded.

CDR3 length: 14; V gene: TRBV5-1; D gene: .; clone size: .; J gene: TRBJ2-2; CDR3 protein: CASRGVGYTGELFF; CDR3 DNA: TGCGCCAGCCGGGGTGTGGGTTACACCGGGGAGCTGTTTTTT
CDR3 length: 15; V gene: TRBV28; D gene: TRBD2; clone size: .; J gene: TRBJ2-3; CDR3 protein: CASDPGLAGRDTQYF; CDR3 DNA: TGTGCCAGCGATCCGGGACTAGCGGGAAGGGATACGCAGTATTTT
CDR3 length: 16; V gene: TRBV6-2/TRBV6-3; D gene: TRBD1; clone size: .; J gene: TRBJ2-3; CDR3 protein: CASSYLRQGARDTQYF; CDR3 DNA: TGTGCCAGCAGTTACCTTCGACAGGGGGCGCGAGATACGCAGTATTTT
CDR3 length: 12; V gene: TRBV28; D gene: .; clone size: .; J gene: TRBJ1-1; CDR3 protein: CASSPRGKIGFF; CDR3 DNA: TGTGCCAGCAGCCCTAGGGGGAAGATTGGGTTCTTT
CDR3 length: 13; V gene: TRBV24-1; D gene: .; clone size: .; J gene: TRBJ2-4; CDR3 protein: CATQGSIKNIQYF; CDR3 DNA: TGTGCCACACAGGGATCTATCAAAAACATTCAGTACTTC
CDR3 length: 15; V gene: TRBV11-3; D gene: .; clone size: .; J gene: TRBJ2-1; CDR3 protein: CASSNIASPGNEQFF; CDR3 DNA: TGTGCCAGCAGCAACATAGCGTCGCCTGGGAATGAGCAGTTCTTC
CDR3 length: 17; V gene: TRBV9; D gene: TRBD1; clone size: .; J gene: TRBJ1-1; CDR3 protein: CASSTPGQGAVNTEAFF; CDR3 DNA: TGTGCCAGCAGCACCCCGGGACAGGGGGCTGTGAACACTGAAGCTTTCTTT
CDR3 length: 13; V gene: TRBV12-3/TRBV12-4; D gene: TRBD1; clone size: .; J gene: TRBJ2-5; CDR3 protein: CASNTRGLETQYF; CDR3 DNA: TGTGCCAGCAACACAAGGGGGCTGGAGACCCAGTACTTC
CDR3 length: 15; V gene: TRBV24-1; D gene: TRBD1; clone size: .; J gene: TRBJ2-5; CDR3 protein: CATSEGQGLRETQYF; CDR3 DNA: TGTGCCACCAGTGAGGGACAGGGGTTGAGAGAGACCCAGTACTTC
CDR3 length: 15; V gene: TRBV11-2; D gene: TRBD1; clone size: few; J gene: TRBJ2-7; CDR3 protein: CASSLSGQETYEQYF; CDR3 DNA: TGTGCCAGCAGCTTATCGGGACAGGAAACCTACGAGCAGTACTTC
CDR3 length: 15; V gene: TRBV5-8; D gene: .; clone size: .; J gene: TRBJ2-1; CDR3 protein: CASSLVRDQYNEQFF; CDR3 DNA: TGTGCCAGCAGCTTGGTTCGGGATCAATACAATGAGCAGTTCTTC
CDR3 length: 16; V gene: TRBV13; D gene: .; clone size: .; J gene: TRBJ1-2; CDR3 protein: CASSLGQVTGNYGYTF; CDR3 DNA: TGTGCCAGCAGCTTAGGACAGGTGACTGGCAACTATGGCTACACCTTC
CDR3 length: 15; V gene: TRBV5-6; D gene: TRBD1; clone size: .; J gene: TRBJ2-2; CDR3 protein: CASSPTGGLPGELFF; CDR3 DNA: TGTGCCAGCAGCCCAACAGGGGGCTTGCCCGGGGAGCTGTTTTTT
CDR3 length: 15; V gene: TRBV28; D gene: TRBD2; clone size: .; J gene: TRBJ2-3; CDR3 protein: CASSFRTSGPRTQYF; CDR3 DNA: TGTGCCAGCAGTTTTCGGACTAGCGGGCCAAGGACGCAGTATTTT
CDR3 length: 13; V gene: TRBV5-6; D gene: TRBD2; clone size: once; J gene: TRBJ2-5; CDR3 protein: CASAAGGQETQYF; CDR3 DNA: TGTGCCAGCGCTGCGGGAGGACAAGAGACCCAGTACTTC
CDR3 length: 18; V gene: TRBV5-8; D gene: TRBD2; clone size: .; J gene: TRBJ2-1; CDR3 protein: CASSLAKYNGRKYNEQFF; CDR3 DNA: TGTGCCAGCAGCTTGGCCAAATATAACGGGAGGAAATACAATGAGCAGTTCTTC
CDR3 length: 16; V gene: TRBV7-9; D gene: .; clone size: .; J gene: TRBJ2-3; CDR3 protein: CASSLPKGTYTDTQYF; CDR3 DNA: TGTGCCAGCAGCTTACCCAAAGGGACTTACACAGATACGCAGTATTTT
CDR3 length: 15; V gene: TRBV11-2; D gene: .; clone size: .; J gene: TRBJ2-3; CDR3 protein: CASSVRRGSTDTQYF; CDR3 DNA: TGTGCCAGCAGCGTCCGCCGGGGTAGCACAGATACGCAGTATTTT
CDR3 length: 15; V gene: TRBV5-4; D gene: .; clone size: .; J gene: TRBJ1-2; CDR3 protein: CASSLETGTNYGYTF; CDR3 DNA: TGTGCCAGCAGCTTGGAAACAGGGACTAACTATGGCTACACCTTC
CDR3 length: 15; V gene: TRBV7-3; D gene: TRBD1; clone size: .; J gene: TRBJ1-6; CDR3 protein: CASSSSGTGNSPLHF; CDR3 DNA: TGTGCCAGCAGCAGTTCCGGGACAGGGAATTCACCCCTCCACTTT
CDR3 length: 17; V gene: TRBV29-1; D gene: TRBD2; clone size: few; J gene: TRBJ2-7; CDR3 protein: CSVGAGGPQLGSYEQYF; CDR3 DNA: TGCAGCGTTGGGGCGGGAGGGCCCCAGCTCGGAAGCTACGAGCAGTACTTC
CDR3 length: 14; V gene: TRBV29-1; D gene: .; clone size: .; J gene: TRBJ1-5; CDR3 protein: CSVTQGGGNQPQHF; CDR3 DNA: TGCAGCGTGACCCAGGGAGGTGGCAATCAGCCCCAGCATTTT
CDR3 length: 15; V gene: TRBV13; D gene: .; clone size: .; J gene: TRBJ2-2; CDR3 protein: CASSSRGENTGELFF; CDR3 DNA: TGTGCCAGCAGCTCCAGGGGGGAGAACACCGGGGAGCTGTTTTTT
CDR3 length: 13; V gene: TRBV24-1; D gene: TRBD1; clone size: .; J gene: TRBJ1-2; CDR3 protein: CATSVEGARGYTF; CDR3 DNA: TGTGCCACCAGTGTTGAGGGGGCTCGGGGCTACACCTTC
CDR3 length: 12; V gene: TRBV27; D gene: .; clone size: .; J gene: TRBJ1-2; CDR3 protein: CASSSLGGGYTF; CDR3 DNA: TGTGCCAGCAGTTCCCTGGGGGGGGGCTACACCTTC
CDR3 length: 12; V gene: TRBV19; D gene: .; clone size: .; J gene: TRBJ2-7; CDR3 protein: CASRSSGDEQYF; CDR3 DNA: TGTGCCAGTAGAAGCTCAGGGGACGAGCAGTACTTC
CDR3 length: 14; V gene: TRBV3-1/TRBV3-2; D gene: .; clone size: .; J gene: TRBJ2-7; CDR3 protein: CASSLKGGGYEQYF; CDR3 DNA: TGTGCCAGCAGCCTAAAAGGGGGGGGCTACGAGCAGTACTTC
CDR3 length: 15; V gene: TRBV11-3; D gene: TRBD1; clone size: few; J gene: TRBJ2-3; CDR3 protein: CASSSTGTVADTQYF; CDR3 DNA: TGTGCCAGCAGCTCAACCGGGACAGTAGCAGATACGCAGTATTTT
CDR3 length: 14; V gene: TRBV5-4; D gene: .; clone size: .; J gene: TRBJ1-1; CDR3 protein: CASSYLEGSTEAFF; CDR3 DNA: TGTGCCAGCAGCTACTTGGAAGGGAGCACTGAAGCTTTCTTT
CDR3 length: 15; V gene: TRBV6-2/TRBV6-3; D gene: TRBD2; clone size: .; J gene: TRBJ2-2; CDR3 protein: CASSWASGRTGELFF; CDR3 DNA: TGTGCCAGCAGTTGGGCTAGCGGGAGGACCGGGGAGCTGTTTTTT
CDR3 length: 15; V gene: TRBV19; D gene: .; clone size: .; J gene: TRBJ1-5; CDR3 protein: CASLKTDHSNQPQHF; CDR3 DNA: TGTGCCAGCCTGAAGACAGATCATAGCAATCAGCCCCAGCATTTT
CDR3 length: 16; V gene: TRBV27; D gene: TRBD2; clone size: once; J gene: TRBJ2-2; CDR3 protein: CASSSGLAEVAGELFF; CDR3 DNA: TGTGCCAGCAGTTCGGGACTAGCGGAAGTAGCCGGGGAGCTGTTTTTT
CDR3 length: 15; V gene: TRBV13; D gene: TRBD1; clone size: .; J gene: TRBJ2-3; CDR3 protein: CASSFRQGSTDTQYF; CDR3 DNA: TGTGCCAGCAGCTTTAGACAGGGGAGCACAGATACGCAGTATTTT
CDR3 length: 15; V gene: TRBV7-3; D gene: .; clone size: .; J gene: TRBJ2-6; CDR3 protein: CASSPRRAGANVLTF; CDR3 DNA: TGTGCCAGCAGCCCGAGGAGGGCCGGGGCCAACGTCCTGACTTTC
CDR3 length: 21; V gene: TRBV28; D gene: TRBD2; clone size: .; J gene: TRBJ2-5; CDR3 protein: CASRGTGEWASGRAKGETQYF; CDR3 DNA: TGTGCCAGCCGGGGTACAGGGGAATGGGCTAGCGGGAGGGCCAAGGGGGAGACCCAGTACTTC
CDR3 length: 16; V gene: TRBV19; D gene: TRBD2; clone size: .; J gene: TRBJ2-7; CDR3 protein: CASSSPSGRGSYEQYF; CDR3 DNA: TGTGCCAGTAGTTCACCCAGCGGGAGGGGTTCCTACGAGCAGTACTTC
CDR3 length: 14; V gene: TRBV9; D gene: .; clone size: .; J gene: TRBJ1-3; CDR3 protein: CASSVSTGGNTIYF; CDR3 DNA: TGTGCCAGCAGCGTATCTACAGGGGGAAACACCATATATTTT
CDR3 length: 13; V gene: TRBV7-2; D gene: .; clone size: .; J gene: TRBJ2-7; CDR3 protein: CASTLTGPYEQYF; CDR3 DNA: TGTGCCAGCACCCTGACAGGCCCCTACGAGCAGTACTTC
CDR3 length: 17; V gene: TRBV9; D gene: TRBD2; clone size: few; J gene: TRBJ2-3; CDR3 protein: CASSVVGLAGVPDTQYF; CDR3 DNA: TGTGCCAGCAGCGTAGTGGGACTAGCGGGAGTCCCAGATACGCAGTATTTT
CDR3 length: 15; V gene: TRBV6-5; D gene: TRBD1; clone size: .; J gene: TRBJ2-4; CDR3 protein: CASSRGQGAKNIQYF; CDR3 DNA: TGTGCCAGCAGCCGGGGACAGGGAGCCAAAAACATTCAGTACTTC
CDR3 length: 14; V gene: TRBV6-5; D gene: .; clone size: .; J gene: TRBJ2-6; CDR3 protein: CASSSRSGANVLTF; CDR3 DNA: TGTGCCAGCAGTTCCCGCTCTGGGGCCAACGTCCTGACTTTC
CDR3 length: 13; V gene: TRBV5-6; D gene: TRBD1; clone size: .; J gene: TRBJ2-7; CDR3 protein: CASSFTGAYEQYF; CDR3 DNA: TGTGCCAGCAGCTTTACAGGGGCCTACGAGCAGTACTTC
CDR3 length: 11; V gene: TRBV29-1; D gene: .; clone size: .; J gene: TRBJ1-2; CDR3 protein: CSARADYGYTF; CDR3 DNA: TGCAGCGCCAGGGCGGACTATGGCTACACCTTC